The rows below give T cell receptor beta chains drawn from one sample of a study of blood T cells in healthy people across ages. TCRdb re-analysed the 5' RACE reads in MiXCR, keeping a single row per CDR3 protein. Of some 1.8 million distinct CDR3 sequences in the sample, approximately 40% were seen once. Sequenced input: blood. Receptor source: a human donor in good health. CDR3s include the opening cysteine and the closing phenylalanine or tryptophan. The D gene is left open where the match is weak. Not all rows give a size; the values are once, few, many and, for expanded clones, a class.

CDR3nt: TGCAGCGACTCCCCCGACAACACTGAAGCTTTCTTT
CDR3aa: CSDSPDNTEAFF
abundance: NA
j_gene: TRBJ1-1
d_gene: NA
v_gene: TRBV29-1

CDR3nt: TGTGCCAGCAGTTACTCGATTGTAGGACAGGAGCAGTATTTT
CDR3aa: CASSYSIVGQEQYF
abundance: NA
j_gene: TRBJ2-3
d_gene: TRBD1
v_gene: TRBV6-2/TRBV6-3

CDR3nt: TGTGCCAGCAGCTTTGACAGGTCCAACGAGCAGTACTTC
CDR3aa: CASSFDRSNEQYF
abundance: NA
j_gene: TRBJ2-7
d_gene: NA
v_gene: TRBV7-9

CDR3nt: TGCGCCAGCAGCCCGGAGGGGGGGCCGTATTCCTACGAGCAGTACTTC
CDR3aa: CASSPEGGPYSYEQYF
abundance: NA
j_gene: TRBJ2-7
d_gene: NA
v_gene: TRBV5-1

CDR3nt: TGTGCCAGCAGTTTAGAAACCGGGACCGAGGGCGATACGCAGTATTTT
CDR3aa: CASSLETGTEGDTQYF
abundance: few
j_gene: TRBJ2-3
d_gene: NA
v_gene: TRBV12-3/TRBV12-4

CDR3nt: TGCGCCAGCAGCCAAGCTGCCCCGGGACTAGCCGACGAGCAGTACTTC
CDR3aa: CASSQAAPGLADEQYF
abundance: NA
j_gene: TRBJ2-7
d_gene: TRBD2
v_gene: TRBV4-3

CDR3nt: TGTGCCAGCAGTGAGTCAGGTCGAGAGACCCAGTACTTC
CDR3aa: CASSESGRETQYF
abundance: few
j_gene: TRBJ2-5
d_gene: NA
v_gene: TRBV6-1

CDR3nt: TGCGCCAGCAGCCAAGTCAGGACAGGGGGTGAAAAACTGTTTTTT
CDR3aa: CASSQVRTGGEKLFF
abundance: NA
j_gene: TRBJ1-4
d_gene: TRBD1
v_gene: TRBV4-3

CDR3nt: TGTGCCAGCAGTGCTAGTACCGGGACACCAAACTATGGCTACACCTTC
CDR3aa: CASSASTGTPNYGYTF
abundance: NA
j_gene: TRBJ1-2
d_gene: NA
v_gene: TRBV2

CDR3nt: TGTGCCACCAGCGTACTCTTTGCAACTAATGAAAAACTGTTTTTT
CDR3aa: CATSVLFATNEKLFF
abundance: NA
j_gene: TRBJ1-4
d_gene: NA
v_gene: TRBV15

CDR3nt: TGCAGTGCCAGTGCGGGTTATAGCAATCAGCCCCAGCATTTT
CDR3aa: CSASAGYSNQPQHF
abundance: NA
j_gene: TRBJ1-5
d_gene: NA
v_gene: TRBV20-1

CDR3nt: TGTGCCAGCAGCCCGACAGGGGGCAACGAGCAGTACTTC
CDR3aa: CASSPTGGNEQYF
abundance: many
j_gene: TRBJ2-7
d_gene: TRBD1
v_gene: TRBV7-9

CDR3nt: TGTGCCAGCAGTTCCCCCCGTACCGCGGGGTACGAGCAGTTCTTC
CDR3aa: CASSSPRTAGYEQFF
abundance: NA
j_gene: TRBJ2-1
d_gene: NA
v_gene: TRBV12-3/TRBV12-4

CDR3nt: TGCAGTGCTGGTCGACAGACCGGGGAGCTGTTTTTT
CDR3aa: CSAGRQTGELFF
abundance: few
j_gene: TRBJ2-2
d_gene: NA
v_gene: TRBV20-1

CDR3nt: TGTGCCAGCACCCCAGCCTACGAGCAGTACTTC
CDR3aa: CASTPAYEQYF
abundance: NA
j_gene: TRBJ2-7
d_gene: NA
v_gene: TRBV2

CDR3nt: TGCGCCAGCAGCCAAGATGGCAGGGGGATAGAGACCCAGTACTTC
CDR3aa: CASSQDGRGIETQYF
abundance: few
j_gene: TRBJ2-5
d_gene: TRBD1
v_gene: TRBV4-3

CDR3nt: TGCGCCAGCAGCTTGAAGTATGCTAATAACTATGGCTACACCTTC
CDR3aa: CASSLKYANNYGYTF
abundance: few
j_gene: TRBJ1-2
d_gene: NA
v_gene: TRBV5-1

CDR3nt: TGTGCCAGCAGCGTAGAGACAGGGGTCTCCTACGAGCAGTACTTC
CDR3aa: CASSVETGVSYEQYF
abundance: NA
j_gene: TRBJ2-7
d_gene: TRBD1
v_gene: TRBV9

CDR3nt: TGTGCCAGCAGCATGAGCGGGGGGGCTCGCACAGATACGCAGTATTTT
CDR3aa: CASSMSGGARTDTQYF
abundance: NA
j_gene: TRBJ2-3
d_gene: TRBD2
v_gene: TRBV12-3/TRBV12-4

CDR3nt: TGTGCCAGCAGCCAAAGGCAGCGGGGGTATGAGCAGTTCTTC
CDR3aa: CASSQRQRGYEQFF
abundance: NA
j_gene: TRBJ2-1
d_gene: TRBD2
v_gene: TRBV4-2

CDR3nt: TGTGCCAGCAGCCTGACAGGAATTGACACTGAAGCTTTCTTT
CDR3aa: CASSLTGIDTEAFF
abundance: NA
j_gene: TRBJ1-1
d_gene: NA
v_gene: TRBV5-6

CDR3nt: TGTGCCAGCAGCTTACCTAGACAGGGGACCTCCTACAATGAGCAGTTCTTC
CDR3aa: CASSLPRQGTSYNEQFF
abundance: NA
j_gene: TRBJ2-1
d_gene: TRBD1
v_gene: TRBV7-2

CDR3nt: TGTGCCAGCAGTTTAGGGGTTACGGCTGAAGCTTTCTTT
CDR3aa: CASSLGVTAEAFF
abundance: NA
j_gene: TRBJ1-1
d_gene: NA
v_gene: TRBV12-3/TRBV12-4

CDR3nt: TGTGCCAGCAGCCAAGGTATAGGGTCCAGCAATCAGCCCCAGCATTTT
CDR3aa: CASSQGIGSSNQPQHF
abundance: few
j_gene: TRBJ1-5
d_gene: NA
v_gene: TRBV3-1

CDR3nt: TGTGCCAGCAGCTTACGGGGCTTTTCGGGCTACGAGCAGTACTTC
CDR3aa: CASSLRGFSGYEQYF
abundance: few
j_gene: TRBJ2-7
d_gene: NA
v_gene: TRBV7-2

CDR3nt: TGCGCCAGCAGCTATGGGATTCTTGGGGGCGGAGGAGAGACCCAGTACTTC
CDR3aa: CASSYGILGGGGETQYF
abundance: NA
j_gene: TRBJ2-5
d_gene: NA
v_gene: TRBV5-1

CDR3nt: TGCGCCAGCAGCTCCAGGGACTTTACGTGGGGGCAAGAGACCCAGTACTTC
CDR3aa: CASSSRDFTWGQETQYF
abundance: NA
j_gene: TRBJ2-5
d_gene: NA
v_gene: TRBV13

CDR3nt: TGTGCCAGCAGCCCGCCGTTTGTTGTCCAGTACTTC
CDR3aa: CASSPPFVVQYF
abundance: NA
j_gene: TRBJ2-7
d_gene: NA
v_gene: TRBV6-2/TRBV6-3

CDR3nt: TGTGCCAGCAGCTTGGGACAGGGCGTGGGGGGGCTGTTTTTT
CDR3aa: CASSLGQGVGGLFF
abundance: NA
j_gene: TRBJ2-2
d_gene: TRBD1
v_gene: TRBV7-2

CDR3nt: TGTGCCACCAGCAGAGACGTAACCCCTGGGACAGGGGGCCTGAACACTGAAGCTTTCTTT
CDR3aa: CATSRDVTPGTGGLNTEAFF
abundance: NA
j_gene: TRBJ1-1
d_gene: TRBD1
v_gene: TRBV15

CDR3nt: TGCGCCAGCAGAGGGGGACAGTATGGCTACACCTTC
CDR3aa: CASRGGQYGYTF
abundance: few
j_gene: TRBJ1-2
d_gene: TRBD1
v_gene: TRBV5-1

CDR3nt: TGTGCCAGCAGCTTAGATCCTGACGAGACCCAGTACTTC
CDR3aa: CASSLDPDETQYF
abundance: NA
j_gene: TRBJ2-5
d_gene: NA
v_gene: TRBV11-2

CDR3nt: TGTGCCAGCAGCTTTGAGGTAGACACTGAAGCTTTCTTT
CDR3aa: CASSFEVDTEAFF
abundance: NA
j_gene: TRBJ1-1
d_gene: NA
v_gene: TRBV9

CDR3nt: TGTGCCAGCAGCGTAGCTGACCGACAGTACTATGGCTACACCTTC
CDR3aa: CASSVADRQYYGYTF
abundance: many
j_gene: TRBJ1-2
d_gene: NA
v_gene: TRBV9

CDR3nt: TGCGCCAGCAGCCGAGGACGGGAGGGGGAAGGGGAGACCCAGTACTTC
CDR3aa: CASSRGREGEGETQYF
abundance: NA
j_gene: TRBJ2-5
d_gene: TRBD2
v_gene: TRBV4-3